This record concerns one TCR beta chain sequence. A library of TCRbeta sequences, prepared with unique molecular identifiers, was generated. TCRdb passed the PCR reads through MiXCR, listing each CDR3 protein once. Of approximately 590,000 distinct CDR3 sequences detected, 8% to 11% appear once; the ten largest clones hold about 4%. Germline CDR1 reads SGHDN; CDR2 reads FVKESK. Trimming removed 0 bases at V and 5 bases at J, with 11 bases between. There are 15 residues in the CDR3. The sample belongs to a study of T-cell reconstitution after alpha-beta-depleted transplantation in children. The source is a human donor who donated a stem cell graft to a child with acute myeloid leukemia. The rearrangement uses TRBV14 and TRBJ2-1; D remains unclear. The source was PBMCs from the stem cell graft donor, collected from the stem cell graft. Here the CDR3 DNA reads TGTGCCAGCAGCCAAGATAGGTGGGCACACAATGAGCAGTTCTTC. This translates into CASSQDRWAHNEQFF.